Listed here is a single TCR beta chain. The antigen is unknown. A CD45RA-negative memory subset and a CD45RA+ naive subset were separated from the CD4+ cells. Profiled with immunoSEQ multiplex PCR; TCRdb holds only in-frame clones, not every one. Of 1.5 million to 1.9 million clones in the sample, 95% to 99% are singletons; the top ten hold roughly 0.45%. This sample stems from a study of shared clonotypes between healthy human individuals. V was clipped by 4 bases and J by 3 bases, with 14 bases between them. Germline V CDR1 and CDR2: SGDLS, YYNGEE. The CDR3 is 15 residues long. Study-wide results and caveats: Among donors, clonotype sharing was expected to be affected by sequencing depth.

The sequence derives from a man aged 30 to 39 in good health. Sample: naive CD4+ T cells sorted from blood. Subset reported: CD45RA+ positively selected. The V and J genes are TRBV9 and TRBJ2-1; perhaps TRBD1 as D (5 bases). CDR3 amino acids: CASSPDVRDYNEQFF. The CDR3 region has the DNA TGTGCCAGCAGCCCCGACGTCAGGGACTACAATGAGCAGTTCTTC.